The 23 T cell receptor beta chains below come from one sample, sequenced in a study of T cells after yellow fever vaccination. From the 5' RACE reads, TCRdb called clonotypes with MiXCR, one entry per CDR3 protein. The data contain 450,000 to 650,000 distinct CDR3 sequences, roughly 12% of them singletons. The sample here was PBMCs, taken on the day of the yellow fever booster vaccination. These receptors were collected from a man aged 25-40 years who received the YFV17D yellow fever vaccine.

The V and J genes are TRBV7-3 and TRBJ2-1; weak D call: TRBD2 (5 bases). The CDR3 is 13 residues long. V gave up 1 base and J gave up 8 bases, with 9 bases separating them. Looked up from germline, CDR1 is SGHTA and CDR2 is FQGTGA. The CDR3 is CASSLMVGDEQFF. The DNA for the CDR3 is TGTGCCAGCAGCTTAATGGTGGGAGATGAGCAGTTCTTC. Complete variable domain (other parts from reference TRBV7-3 and TRBJ2-1): GAGVSQTPSNKVTEKGKYVELRCDPISGHTALYWYRQSLGQGPEFLIYFQGTGAADDSGLPNDRFFAVRPEGSVSTLKIQRTERGDSAVYLCASSLMVGDEQFFGPGTRLTVL.

This clonotype has more than one count but fewer than ten. The chain combines TRBV9 with TRBJ2-1; 14 bases match TRBD2. The CDR3 is 15 amino acids. Trimming removed 3 bases from V and 6 bases from J; junction bases left unmatched: 2. Germline V gives CDR1 SGDLS, CDR2 YYNGEE. The CDR3 sequence: CASSEGLAGVNEQFF. In DNA form, the CDR3 reads TGTGCCAGCAGCGAGGGACTAGCGGGAGTCAATGAGCAGTTCTTC.

The genes are TRBV4-1 and TRBJ2-3; a weak D match, TRBD2 (6 bases). Per the germline V gene, CDR1 is MGHRA and CDR2 is YSYEKL. V dropped 1 base and J dropped 1 base, with 12 bases sitting between them. The CDR3 runs to 16 residues. This CDR3 is CASSQGGESGTDTQYF. CDR3 bases: TGCGCCAGCAGCCAAGGGGGGGAGTCGGGCACAGATACGCAGTATTTT.

In this sample, this clonotype turned up a few times. J is TRBJ2-2 and V is TRBV5-1; D not resolved. CDR3 length equals 14 residues. The germline V gene has CDR1 SGHRS and CDR2 YFSETQ. V was clipped by 7 bases and J by 0 bases, with 10 bases between them. The CDR3 reads CASATNPNTGELFF. DNA for the CDR3: TGCGCCAGCGCCACTAACCCGAACACCGGGGAGCTGTTTTTT.

This clonotype was seen a handful of times. The chain recombines TRBV5-1 with TRBJ2-3; a possible D gene is TRBD2 (5 bases). There are 15 residues in the CDR3. Germline values: CDR1 SGHRS, CDR2 YFSETQ. V dropped 1 base and J dropped 3 bases, with 12 bases sitting between them. The CDR3 region is CASSLSLANTDTQYF. The CDR3 DNA is TGCGCCAGCAGCTTGTCATTAGCGAATACAGATACGCAGTATTTT.

This clonotype was observed a few times. CDR3 sequence: CASSSPDRGRADTQYF. The DNA of the CDR3 is TGTGCCAGCAGCTCGCCTGACAGGGGGCGCGCGGATACGCAGTATTTT. This rearrangement joins TRBV13 to TRBJ2-3; TRBD1 matches 10 bases. The CDR3 has 16 residues. J lost 6 bases, V lost 4 bases, and 10 bases had no gene match. Germline-derived CDR1 and CDR2 are PRHDT and FYEKMQ (reference sequence).

The table lists this clonotype with a few counts. The rearrangement uses TRBV7-8 and TRBJ1-2; 9 bases align to TRBD1. This CDR3 contains 13 residues. Trimming took 0 bases from V and 11 from J; bases not matched to a gene: 4. Germline V gives CDR1 SGHVS, CDR2 FQNEAQ. The CDR3 nucleotides read TGTGCCAGCAGCTTAGCCGGGACAGGGATGTACACCTTC. Amino acid sequence: CASSLAGTGMYTF.

A few counts support this clonotype. The chain joins TRBV7-3 to TRBJ2-2; possible D gene TRBD2, 6 bases. This CDR3 is built from 17 residues. Deletions cut 1 base from V and 6 bases from J, with 18 bases between. The germline V gene has CDR1 SGHTA and CDR2 FQGTGA. The CDR3 bases are TGTGCCAGCAGCTTAAGTAGGCCGGGAGAAGGCGCCGGGGAGCTGTTTTTT. It yields the protein CASSLSRPGEGAGELFF.

The chain joins TRBV6-5 to TRBJ2-7; TRBD1 aligns across 8 bases. With 4 bases clipped from V and 3 bases from J, the junction kept 5 bases outside the gene matches. The CDR3 contains 14 residues. Germline V gene data show CDR1 as MNHEY and CDR2 as SVGAGI. The CDR3: CASSSPDRGYEQYF. Here the CDR3 DNA reads TGTGCCAGCAGTTCTCCCGACAGGGGCTACGAGCAGTACTTC.

This clonotype was seen a few times. This chain links TRBV5-5 with TRBJ2-5; no reliable D call. V was shortened by 3 bases and J by 2 bases, with 11 bases between the two germline ends. Germline V gives CDR1 SGHKS, CDR2 YYEKEE (reference sequence). This CDR3 contains 14 residues. The CDR3 reads CASSYERSQETQYF. CDR3 in DNA: TGTGCCAGCAGCTATGAGCGCTCACAAGAGACCCAGTACTTC.

This clonotype was recorded a few times. This chain uses TRBV18 with TRBJ1-1, with D unresolved. The CDR3 is 13 residues long. Per the germline V gene, CDR1 is KGHSH and CDR2 is LQKENI. With 3 bases removed from V and 3 bases from J, the gap between germline ends came to 8 bases. CDR3 sequence: CASSPDLHTEAFF. The CDR3 DNA reads TGTGCCAGCTCACCGGACTTACACACTGAAGCTTTCTTT.

This clonotype was counted a few times. V gene TRBV5-1 combines with J gene TRBJ2-3, with 7 bases that match TRBD1. Per the germline V gene, CDR1 is SGHRS and CDR2 is YFSETQ. V shed 1 base and J 6 bases; nucleotides not matched to a gene: 2. The CDR3 loop spans 13 amino acids. CDR3 loop: CASSLYRGDTQYF. CDR3 coding DNA: TGCGCCAGCAGCTTGTACAGGGGCGATACGCAGTATTTT.

This clonotype was counted ten times or more. The chain employs TRBV5-1 and TRBJ2-7; TRBD2 matches 7 bases. V lost 9 bases, J lost 6 bases, and 15 bases stayed unmatched. From germline, CDR1 is SGHRS and CDR2 YFSETQ. The CDR3 loop spans 14 amino acids. CDR3 protein: CATARDYRQGEQYF. The CDR3 region has the DNA TGCGCCACAGCCCGGGACTACCGCCAAGGCGAGCAGTACTTC.

J is TRBJ2-7 and V is TRBV6-6; 7 nucleotides agree with TRBD2. There are 13 residues in the CDR3. CDR1 and CDR2 (germline): MNHNY, SVGAGI (reference sequence). Losses at the gene ends were 8 bases for V and 6 bases for J; bases not matched to a gene: 10. In nucleotides, the CDR3 is TGTGCCAGCTCCCAAAGGGAGGGGATCGAGCAGTACTTC. It codes for CASSQREGIEQYF.

The rearrangement uses TRBV4-2 and TRBJ2-7; 8 bases match TRBD1. The CDR3 is made up of 16 amino acids. The trim removed 3 bases at V and 2 bases at J, leaving 9 bases unmatched. The germline CDR1 and CDR2 sequences are LGHNA and YNFKEQ. CDR3: CASSQSPRTGTYEQYF. DNA of the CDR3: TGTGCCAGCAGCCAGAGCCCCCGGACAGGGACCTACGAGCAGTACTTC.

The chain employs TRBV21-1 and TRBJ1-6. TRBV21-1 is shown as a pseudogene. This CDR3 has 16 amino acids. The CDR3 nucleotides read TGTGCCAGCAGCCACAACAGGAGCTCCTATAATTCACCCCTCCACTTT. As protein: CASSHNRSSYNSPLHF.

This chain joins TRBV4-3 and TRBJ1-4; D is perhaps TRBD1 (5 bases). Trimming took off 6 bases at V and 8 bases at J, with 13 bases between the two ends. The germline V gene has CDR1 LGHNA and CDR2 YSLEER. The CDR3 runs 13 residues. CDR3 nucleotide sequence: TGCGCCAGCAGTTCAGACAGAGGAGAAAAACTGTTTTTT. This sequence encodes CASSSDRGEKLFF.

The rearrangement uses TRBV27 and TRBJ2-5; D unclear. The CDR3 runs 15 residues. Looked up from germline, CDR1 is MNHEY and CDR2 is SMNVEV (reference sequence). The V end was cut by 3 bases, the J end by 2 bases, with 13 bases between. Written as DNA, the CDR3 is TGTGCCAGCAGTTTGGGTACAACAAATCAAGAGACCCAGTACTTC. This sequence encodes CASSLGTTNQETQYF.

This clonotype was seen only a few times. The chain joins TRBV28 to TRBJ1-5; D gene uncertain. Deletions cut 6 bases from V and 6 bases from J, with 6 bases between. CDR3 length equals 11 residues. The germline V gene encodes CDR1 MDHEN and CDR2 SYDVKM. In DNA, the CDR3 is TGTGCCAGCAGCGCTATTCAGCCCCAGCATTTT. It codes for CASSAIQPQHF. Full variable domain (rest looked up from reference TRBV28 and TRBJ1-5): DVKVTQSSRYLVKRTGEKVFLECVQDMDHENMFWYRQDPGLGLRLIYFSYDVKMKEKGDIPEGYSVSREKKERFSLILESASTNQTSMYLCASSAIQPQHFGDGTRLSIL.

This clonotype has a handful of counts. At one end, the junction sequence differs from germline, possibly due to a read error. The chain is built from TRBV27 and TRBJ2-6; D uncertain. Germline CDR1 and CDR2: MNHEY and SMNVEV (reference sequence). The CDR3 extends over 13 amino acids. In DNA form, the CDR3 reads TGTGCCAGCAGTGCCTCTAGGGCCAACGTCCTGACTTTC. Protein sequence: CASSASRANVLTF.

This clonotype showed up just a few times. The rearrangement joins TRBV12-3 or TRBV12-4 to TRBJ2-5; TRBD1 is a possible D gene (7 bases). The CDR3 totals 15 residues. V lost 6 bases and J lost 3, with 17 bases in between. CDR3 sequence: CASSPSGGGEETQYF. In DNA, the CDR3 is TGTGCCAGCAGCCCTAGTGGAGGGGGCGAAGAGACCCAGTACTTC.

This clonotype was seen a handful of times. The genes are TRBV29-1 and TRBJ2-7, with 9 bases fitting TRBD2. Germline V CDR1 and CDR2: SQVTM, ANQGSEA. This CDR3 has 13 residues. With 3 bases clipped from V and 2 bases from J, the junction kept 2 bases outside the gene matches. The CDR3 nucleotides read TGCAGCGTTGATGCGGGAGGGACCTACGAGCAGTACTTC. It encodes CSVDAGGTYEQYF.

This clonotype has just a few counts. The chain carries TRBV30 and TRBJ2-1; D is perhaps TRBD1 (6 bases). V was cut by 1 base and J by 12 bases, with 16 bases left in between. The CDR3 runs 13 residues. Germline CDR1 GTSNPN, CDR2 SVGIG (reference sequence). In DNA form, the CDR3 reads TGTGCCTGGAGTGCCCGGGACAAGCCCAGGCAGTTCTTC. This encodes CAWSARDKPRQFF.